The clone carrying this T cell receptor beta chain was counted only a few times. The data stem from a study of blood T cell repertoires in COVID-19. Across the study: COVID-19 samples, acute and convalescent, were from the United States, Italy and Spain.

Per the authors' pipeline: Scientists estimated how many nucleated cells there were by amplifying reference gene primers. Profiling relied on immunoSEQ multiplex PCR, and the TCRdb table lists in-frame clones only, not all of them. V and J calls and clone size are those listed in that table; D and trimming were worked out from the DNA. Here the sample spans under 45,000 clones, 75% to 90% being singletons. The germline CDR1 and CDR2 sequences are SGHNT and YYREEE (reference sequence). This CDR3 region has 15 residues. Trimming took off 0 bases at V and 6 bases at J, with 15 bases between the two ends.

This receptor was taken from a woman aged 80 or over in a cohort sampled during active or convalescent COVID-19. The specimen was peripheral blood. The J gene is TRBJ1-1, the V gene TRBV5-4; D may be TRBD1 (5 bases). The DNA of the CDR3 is TGTGCCAGCAGCTTGGCCCGGGGGAGGAGGTCTGAAGCTTTCTTT. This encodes CASSLARGRRSEAFF.